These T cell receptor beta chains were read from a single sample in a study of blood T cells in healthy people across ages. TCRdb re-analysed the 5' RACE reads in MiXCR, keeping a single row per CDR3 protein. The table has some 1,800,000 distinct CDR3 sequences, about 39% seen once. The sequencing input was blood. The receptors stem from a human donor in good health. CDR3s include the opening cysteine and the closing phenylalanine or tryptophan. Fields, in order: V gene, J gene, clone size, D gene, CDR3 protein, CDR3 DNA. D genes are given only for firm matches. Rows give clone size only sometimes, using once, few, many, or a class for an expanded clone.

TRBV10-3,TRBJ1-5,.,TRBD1,CATWDRGNQPQHF,TGTGCCACCTGGGACAGGGGAAATCAGCCCCAGCATTTT
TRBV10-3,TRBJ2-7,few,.,CAISEGGPPRYEQYF,TGTGCCATCAGTGAGGGTGGGCCGCCTAGATACGAGCAGTACTTC
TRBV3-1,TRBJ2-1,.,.,CASSLLPGTEQFF,TGTGCCAGCAGCCTCCTACCTGGGACAGAGCAGTTCTTC
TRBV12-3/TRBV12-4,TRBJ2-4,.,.,CASSFGQGWNIQYF,TGTGCCAGCAGTTTTGGGCAGGGGTGGAACATTCAGTACTTC
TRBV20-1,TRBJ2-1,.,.,CSARDRAAYNEQFF,TGCAGTGCTAGAGATCGCGCAGCCTACAATGAGCAGTTCTTC
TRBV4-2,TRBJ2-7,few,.,CASSQDLTGGPYEQYF,TGTGCCAGCAGCCAAGATTTAACGGGGGGCCCCTACGAGCAGTACTTC
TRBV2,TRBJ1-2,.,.,CASSELREAYGYTF,TGTGCCAGCAGTGAACTCAGGGAGGCCTATGGCTACACCTTC
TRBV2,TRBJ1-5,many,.,CASSEFGTRTQPQHF,TGTGCCAGCAGTGAGTTTGGGACGCGGACTCAGCCCCAGCATTTT
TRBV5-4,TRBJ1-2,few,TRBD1,CASSYLPGTAAYGYTF,TGTGCCAGCAGCTATCTTCCCGGGACAGCAGCCTATGGCTACACCTTC
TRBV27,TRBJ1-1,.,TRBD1,CASWTGGAKAFF,TGTGCCAGTTGGACAGGGGGTGCAAAAGCTTTCTTT
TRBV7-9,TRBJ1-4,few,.,CASSPTGRTNEKLFF,TGTGCCAGCAGCCCAACGGGGAGAACTAATGAAAAACTGTTTTTT
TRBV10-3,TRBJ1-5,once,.,CAISAAEDATGQPQHF,TGTGCCATCAGTGCGGCTGAGGACGCGACGGGTCAGCCCCAGCATTTT
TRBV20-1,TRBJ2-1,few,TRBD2,CSASRGGGADEQFF,TGCAGTGCTAGTAGGGGCGGGGGGGCCGATGAGCAGTTCTTC
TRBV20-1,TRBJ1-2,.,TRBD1,CSAPSDRAGYGYTF,TGCAGTGCACCTTCGGACAGGGCAGGGTATGGCTACACCTTC
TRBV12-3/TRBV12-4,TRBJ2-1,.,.,CAGTKNRIVNEQFF,TGTGCCGGCACCAAAAACAGGATTGTGAATGAGCAGTTCTTC
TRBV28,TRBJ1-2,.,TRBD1,CASRRGGGLDYGYTF,TGTGCCAGCCGCCGGGGAGGGGGCTTAGACTATGGCTACACCTTC
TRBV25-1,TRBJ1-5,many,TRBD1,CASSQTGFNQPQHF,TGTGCCAGCAGCCAGACAGGGTTCAATCAGCCCCAGCATTTT
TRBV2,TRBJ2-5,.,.,CASSELGMETQYF,TGTGCCAGCAGTGAATTGGGGATGGAGACCCAGTACTTC
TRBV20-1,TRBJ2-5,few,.,CSARDRAGRETQYF,TGCAGTGCTAGAGATCGGGCAGGGCGAGAGACCCAGTACTTC
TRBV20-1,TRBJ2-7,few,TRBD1,CSARTTLGTGGYEQYF,TGCAGTGCTAGAACCACCTTGGGGACAGGGGGCTACGAGCAGTACTTC
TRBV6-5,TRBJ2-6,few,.,CASSSLGDAESSGANVLTF,TGTGCCAGCAGTTCCTTGGGGGACGCCGAAAGTTCTGGGGCCAACGTCCTGACTTTC
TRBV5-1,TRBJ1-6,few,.,CASGLGSDNSPLHF,TGCGCCAGCGGCTTGGGGTCAGATAATTCACCCCTCCACTTT
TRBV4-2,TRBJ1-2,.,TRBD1,CASSQDPVGQGWKDYGYTF,TGTGCCAGCAGCCAAGATCCCGTAGGACAGGGGTGGAAGGACTATGGCTACACCTTC
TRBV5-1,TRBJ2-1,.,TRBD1,CASRQGEGEQFF,TGCGCCAGCCGACAGGGGGAGGGTGAGCAGTTCTTC
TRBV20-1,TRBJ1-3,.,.,CSARARGGDTIYF,TGCAGTGCTAGAGCCAGAGGGGGGGACACCATATATTTT
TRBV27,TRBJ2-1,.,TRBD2,CATQRGGFNEQFF,TGTGCCACCCAGCGGGGGGGTTTCAATGAGCAGTTCTTC
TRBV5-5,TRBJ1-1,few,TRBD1,CASSWTGIPEAFF,TGTGCCAGCAGCTGGACAGGGATCCCTGAAGCTTTCTTT
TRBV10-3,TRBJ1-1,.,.,CAISQFTDRLTNTEAFF,TGTGCCATCAGTCAATTTACCGACAGGCTGACGAACACTGAAGCTTTCTTT
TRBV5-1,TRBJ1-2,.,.,CASSHQDGYGYTF,TGCGCCAGCAGCCACCAGGATGGCTATGGCTACACCTTC
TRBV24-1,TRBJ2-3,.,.,CATSDVGSSGDTQYF,TGTGCCACCAGTGATGTGGGATCTTCGGGAGATACGCAGTATTTT
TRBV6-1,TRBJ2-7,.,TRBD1,CASSGTGLYGQYF,TGTGCCAGCAGTGGGACAGGGTTATACGGGCAGTACTTC
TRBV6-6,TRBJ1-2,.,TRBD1,CASGLRDRDYTF,TGTGCCAGCGGTCTCCGGGACAGGGATTACACCTTC
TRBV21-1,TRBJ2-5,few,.,CASSVPLPGGKEAQYF,TGTGCCAGCAGCGTCCCCCTCCCAGGGGGGAAGGAGGCCCAGTACTTC
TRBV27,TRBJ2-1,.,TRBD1,CASSSLRTGWDNEQFF,TGTGCCAGCAGCAGCCTGAGGACAGGGTGGGACAATGAGCAGTTCTTC
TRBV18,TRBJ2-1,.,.,CASSPGPRLNEQFF,TGTGCCAGCTCTCCCGGGCCCCGTTTGAATGAGCAGTTCTTC
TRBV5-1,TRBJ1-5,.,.,CASSSETGHSNQPQHF,TGCGCCAGCAGCTCCGAAACAGGTCATAGCAATCAGCCCCAGCATTTT
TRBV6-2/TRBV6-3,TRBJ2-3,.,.,CASSLPGIGEADTQYF,TGTGCCAGCAGCCTCCCCGGGATCGGGGAAGCAGATACGCAGTATTTT
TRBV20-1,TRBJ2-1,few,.,CSARDGRSNNEQFF,TGCAGTGCTAGAGATGGAAGAAGTAACAATGAGCAGTTCTTC
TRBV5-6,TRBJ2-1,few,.,CASSLVATLYNEQFF,TGTGCCAGCAGCTTGGTGGCGACACTTTACAATGAGCAGTTCTTC
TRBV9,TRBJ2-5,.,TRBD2,CASSVGLGLAGAGDQETQYF,TGTGCCAGCAGCGTAGGGTTAGGGCTAGCGGGGGCCGGGGACCAAGAGACCCAGTACTTC
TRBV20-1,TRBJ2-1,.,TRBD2,CSAVKRGAYNEQFF,TGCAGTGCTGTGAAGCGGGGGGCGTACAATGAGCAGTTCTTC